This record covers a single T cell receptor (beta chain). The source of the sample is a study of PD-L1 blockade in urothelial cancer. Study-wide context: Blood samples had a median of around 150,000 T cells.

The CDR3 is 15 residues long. V was clipped by 7 bases and J by 2 bases, with 14 bases between them. CDR1 is SNHLY, CDR2 FYNNEI, per germline. Clones were sequenced by immunoSEQ multiplex PCR, and TCRdb holds only the in-frame ones, with some missing. The repertoire holds 70,000 to 75,000 clones, with around 90% as singletons. The time point: pretreatment peripheral blood. The source material was PBMCs, sampled around atezolizumab (anti-PD-L1) treatment. The chain couples TRBV2 to TRBJ2-2, with a weak D call TRBD1 (6 bases). The clonotype comes from a man aged 70 or older with urothelial cancer. CDR3 loop: CASTSYGGNTGELFF. The CDR3 DNA reads TGTGCCAGCACCTCCTATGGGGGCAACACCGGGGAGCTGTTTTTT.